What follows is one T cell receptor (beta chain) and its context. The data derive from a study of T cell changes during pregnancy in multiple sclerosis. CDR1 and CDR2 from the germline V gene are MNHNS and SASEGT. The V and J ends lost 2 bases and 4 bases respectively, with 17 bases between them. The CDR3 is 16 residues long. Clones were read by immunoSEQ multiplex PCR, and TCRdb kept only the in-frame ones, dropping some. Among tens of thousands of clones listed, more than 75% were seen once. The sample consisted of peripheral blood, taken in the third trimester of pregnancy. The chain joins TRBV6-1 to TRBJ1-2; D remains unclear. The origin of this receptor is a female donor with multiple sclerosis, enrolled in a pregnancy study. CDR3 in DNA: TGTGCCAGCAGTGAACCGGCCAGCCCACTAGGCTATGGCTACACCTTC. Translating gives CASSEPASPLGYGYTF.